This TCR beta chain was sequenced during a study of T cell responses to AZD1222 COVID-19 vaccine. Study conclusions and caveats: There were repertoire samples only from the period after the peak T cell response. Clonal diversity may have been underestimated in mostly white British donors. Baseline seropositivity characterized only a handful of AZD1222 recipients.

Data came from immunoSEQ multiplex PCR; TCRdb stores just in-frame clones and leaves some out. The profile shows about 150,000 clones, less than 95% of them singletons. Concerning this clone itself: Its antigen is currently unknown.

Trimming shortened V by 3 bases and J by 4 bases, and 32 bases separated the two germline ends. The CDR3 is made up of 21 amino acids. Germline CDR1 and CDR2: LGHNA and YNFKEQ. The gene calls are TRBV4-2 and TRBJ2-3, with D perhaps TRBD1 (8 bases). The TCR comes from an adult who received the AZD1222 COVID-19 vaccine. This specimen was peripheral blood, taken 28 days after the second AZD1222 dose. The CDR3 reads CASSQDSGTGGASREADTQYF. As DNA, the CDR3 is TGTGCCAGCAGCCAGGATTCCGGGACAGGAGGGGCTAGTCGGGAGGCAGATACGCAGTATTTT.